These T cell receptor beta chains were read from a single sample in a study of CXCR3-negative and CXCR3-positive naive CD8 T cells. TCRdb reprocessed the 5' RACE reads, keeping one entry per CDR3 protein, no DNA. This sample contains under 7,000 distinct CDR3 sequences. The sequenced sample was naive CXCR3+ CD8+ T cells from blood. These TCRs come from a human donor in good health. Some clones in this sample may be carry-over from other donors' samples. The CDR3 runs from the conserved cysteine through the conserved F or W. The order of the fields is clone size, J gene, V gene, CDR3 protein. Rows give clone size only sometimes, using once, few, many, or a class for an expanded clone.

clone_size: medium-sized
j_call: TRBJ2-5
v_call: TRBV9
cdr3_aa: CASSDVPSEETQYF

clone_size: -
j_call: TRBJ1-2
v_call: TRBV20-1
cdr3_aa: CSARGRSDYGYTF

clone_size: medium-sized
j_call: TRBJ1-2
v_call: TRBV29-1
cdr3_aa: CSVEDAQGDIPYGYTF

clone_size: -
j_call: TRBJ2-7
v_call: TRBV18
cdr3_aa: CASSPPDVENFYEQYF

clone_size: medium-sized
j_call: TRBJ2-1
v_call: TRBV11-2
cdr3_aa: CASPRAGSSYNEQFF

clone_size: medium-sized
j_call: TRBJ2-7
v_call: TRBV6-5
cdr3_aa: CASSFTTTSGGADEQYF

clone_size: medium-sized
j_call: TRBJ2-7
v_call: TRBV15
cdr3_aa: CATSSDNPYEQYF

clone_size: medium-sized
j_call: TRBJ2-1
v_call: TRBV29-1
cdr3_aa: CSVELPNEQFF

clone_size: -
j_call: TRBJ1-2
v_call: TRBV29-1
cdr3_aa: CSVSPGDSYGYTF

clone_size: -
j_call: TRBJ2-3
v_call: TRBV7-6
cdr3_aa: CASSSGLAGGPWLGTDTEYF

clone_size: -
j_call: TRBJ2-3
v_call: TRBV20-1
cdr3_aa: CSAKLAGSTDTQYF

clone_size: medium-sized
j_call: TRBJ1-6
v_call: TRBV29-1
cdr3_aa: CSVDEGRGSPLHF

clone_size: -
j_call: TRBJ2-3
v_call: TRBV11-2
cdr3_aa: CASSSDPVSSTDTQYF

clone_size: -
j_call: TRBJ1-2
v_call: TRBV29-1
cdr3_aa: CSVERDGDGYTF

clone_size: medium-sized
j_call: TRBJ2-1
v_call: TRBV11-2
cdr3_aa: CASSQGQGAGNEQFF

clone_size: -
j_call: TRBJ2-3
v_call: TRBV20-1
cdr3_aa: CSASPVTSVRRETDTQYF

clone_size: -
j_call: TRBJ2-1
v_call: TRBV28
cdr3_aa: CASSTLAGGNEQFF

clone_size: medium-sized
j_call: TRBJ2-1
v_call: TRBV29-1
cdr3_aa: CSVVLPTSNEQFF

clone_size: -
j_call: TRBJ2-7
v_call: TRBV6-4
cdr3_aa: CASGFTLGSLTYEQYF

clone_size: -
j_call: TRBJ2-1
v_call: TRBV12-3/TRBV12-4
cdr3_aa: CASSGLAEAPNEQFF

clone_size: medium-sized
j_call: TRBJ2-1
v_call: TRBV7-8
cdr3_aa: CASSRPYNEQFF

clone_size: -
j_call: TRBJ2-3
v_call: TRBV5-4
cdr3_aa: CASSQAGRYITDTQYF

clone_size: medium-sized
j_call: TRBJ1-2
v_call: TRBV7-9
cdr3_aa: CASSLRDRGNYGYTF

clone_size: -
j_call: TRBJ2-5
v_call: TRBV7-6
cdr3_aa: CASSSLAIAGKETQYF

clone_size: -
j_call: TRBJ2-7
v_call: TRBV6-1
cdr3_aa: CASSELQGSYEQYF